These 18 T cell receptor beta chains were all obtained from the same sample, sequenced in a study of shared clonotypes between healthy human individuals. TCRdb's table, derived via immunoSEQ multiplex PCR, lists solely in-frame clones and lacks some. The sample carries over 400,000 clones, approximately 95% recorded once. The specimen sequenced was naive CD4+ T cells sorted from blood. Subset here: CD45RA+ positively selected. The receptors derive from a woman aged 25 to 45 in good health.

This rearrangement joins TRBV28 to TRBJ1-3, with 8 bases lining up with TRBD1. Germline V gene data show CDR1 as MDHEN and CDR2 as SYDVKM. The CDR3 runs 16 residues. V lost 4 bases and J lost 0; bases outside the gene matches: 5. The CDR3 is CASSSPGGSSGNTIYF. In DNA form, the CDR3 reads TGTGCCAGCAGTTCCCCAGGGGGCAGCTCTGGAAACACCATATATTTT.

The V and J genes are TRBV6-1 and TRBJ1-1; D is undetermined. CDR3 length equals 17 residues. Per germline, CDR1 MNHNS and CDR2 SASEGT. V was trimmed by 2 bases and J by 0 bases, leaving 16 bases between them. DNA for the CDR3: TGTGCCAGCAGTGAATTCGGAGGATCCCCCCTGAACACTGAAGCTTTCTTT. Translating it yields CASSEFGGSPLNTEAFF.

J is TRBJ2-2 and V is TRBV27; tentative D call: TRBD2 (5 bases). This CDR3 region has 16 residues. Germline V gene sequence: CDR1 MNHEY, CDR2 SMNVEV (reference sequence). Deletions cut 3 bases from V and 2 bases from J, with 13 bases between. This CDR3 reads CASSFGGGLNTGELFF. CDR3 DNA sequence: TGTGCCAGCAGTTTCGGCGGCGGGTTAAACACCGGGGAGCTGTTTTTT.

The genes are TRBV19 and TRBJ2-2; weak D call: TRBD1 (5 bases). Germline V gene lookup returns CDR1 LNHDA and CDR2 SQIVND (reference sequence). Trimming pared 7 bases from V and 7 bases from J, leaving 10 bases between. The CDR3 loop spans 12 amino acids. CDR3 protein: CASTRRGGELFF. CDR3 sequence (DNA): TGTGCCAGTACACGAAGGGGCGGGGAGCTGTTTTTT.

V gene TRBV28 combines with J gene TRBJ2-2; TRBD2 agrees at 13 bases. This CDR3 is built from 15 residues. The germline V gene has CDR1 MDHEN and CDR2 SYDVKM. V dropped 6 bases and J dropped 5; count of bases not matched to a gene: 3. Here the CDR3 reads CASSRLAGGTGELFF. The CDR3 bases are TGTGCCAGCAGCCGACTAGCGGGAGGAACCGGGGAGCTGTTTTTT.

The J gene is TRBJ1-2, the V gene TRBV28; TRBD1 agrees at 10 bases. V trimming: 6 bases; J trimming: 8 bases; junction bases outside the gene matches: 12. This CDR3 contains 15 residues. Per germline, CDR1 MDHEN and CDR2 SYDVKM. The CDR3 protein is CASRQHGTGDRGYTF. For the CDR3, the DNA is TGTGCCAGCAGGCAACACGGGACAGGGGATCGAGGCTACACCTTC.

CDR3 sequence: CASSYTDRGAEAFF. DNA for the CDR3: TGTGCCAGCAGTTACACGGACAGGGGCGCTGAAGCTTTCTTT. The chain links TRBV6-6 to TRBJ1-1, with 9 bases aligning to TRBD1. Trimming removed 2 bases from V and 6 bases from J; junction bases left unmatched: 4. Germline values: CDR1 MNHNY, CDR2 SVGAGI (reference sequence). CDR3 length equals 14 residues.

The V and J genes are TRBV4-2 and TRBJ1-1, with D unresolved. The CDR3 has 14 residues. The V and J ends lost 5 bases and 1 base respectively, with 11 bases between them. Germline V gene data show CDR1 as LGHNA and CDR2 as YNFKEQ. The DNA for the CDR3 is TGTGCCAGCAGCTTCATGGACGGGAACACTGAAGCTTTCTTT. This sequence encodes CASSFMDGNTEAFF.

This rearrangement joins TRBV28 to TRBJ2-6, with a possible D match to TRBD2 (5 bases). This CDR3 spans 14 amino acids. V was shortened by 11 bases and J by 1 base, with 12 bases between the two germline ends. Germline assignment: CDR1 MDHEN and CDR2 SYDVKM. The CDR3 reads CAVHEGSGANVLTF. The DNA for the CDR3 is TGTGCCGTACATGAGGGATCTGGGGCCAACGTCCTGACTTTC.

V is TRBV5-6 and J is TRBJ1-2; D is ambiguous. With 4 bases removed from V and 6 bases from J, the gap between germline ends came to 16 bases. CDR1 is SGHDT and CDR2 is YYEEEE in the germline V gene. This CDR3 is 14 amino acids long. The CDR3 protein is CASSDRASAHGYTF. DNA for the CDR3: TGTGCCAGCAGCGATCGGGCATCGGCTCATGGCTACACCTTC.

This clone turned up a few times. The CDR3 bases are TGTGCCAGCAGGGGGAACTACGAGCAGTACTTC. Amino acids: CASRGNYEQYF. This rearrangement joins TRBV28 to TRBJ2-7; D unclear. The CDR3 is 11 residues long. Germline values: CDR1 MDHEN, CDR2 SYDVKM. Deletions cut 6 bases from V and 3 bases from J, with 6 bases between.

This chain links TRBV10-3 with TRBJ2-4, with a weak D call TRBD2 (5 bases). The CDR3 contains 15 residues. Trimming took off 0 bases at V and 7 bases at J, with 13 bases between the two ends. Germline CDR1 ENHRY, CDR2 SYGVKD. CDR3 in amino acids: CAISESTGFGNIQYF. DNA of the CDR3: TGTGCCATCAGTGAGTCGACGGGGTTTGGGAACATTCAGTACTTC.

The chain uses TRBV28 and TRBJ1-1; TRBD1 is a possible D gene (6 bases). The ends were cut back, 6 bases at V and 1 base at J, with 18 bases in the middle. Per germline, CDR1 MDHEN and CDR2 SYDVKM. This CDR3 has 16 residues. Here the CDR3 reads CASSLTGTLQNTEAFF. DNA for the CDR3: TGTGCCAGCAGCCTAACAGGGACCTTGCAGAACACTGAAGCTTTCTTT.

The chain couples TRBV7-9 to TRBJ2-7; tentatively, D is TRBD1 (6 bases). V was trimmed by 5 bases and J by 5 bases, leaving 10 bases between them. The CDR3 totals 12 residues. Germline CDR1 SEHNR, CDR2 FQNEAQ (reference sequence). CDR3 protein: CASSATGNEQYF. The CDR3 DNA reads as TGTGCCAGCAGCGCCACAGGGAACGAGCAGTACTTC.

V usage is TRBV29-1 and J usage is TRBJ1-1; D is unresolved. Trimming took 2 bases from V and 2 from J, leaving 9 bases between them. CDR1 SQVTM and CDR2 ANQGSEA come from the germline V gene. The CDR3 extends over 13 amino acids. Here the CDR3 DNA reads TGCAGCGTTGAATCTGGTCTAAACACTGAAGCTTTCTTT. Translation: CSVESGLNTEAFF.

Comments on this clone: Other DNA sequences from this sample encode an identical CDR3 as well. This chain links TRBV28 with TRBJ1-2, with D possibly matching TRBD1 (5 bases). With 2 bases removed from V and 5 bases from J, the gap between germline ends came to 9 bases. Germline loops: CDR1 MDHEN, CDR2 SYDVKM. The CDR3 consists of 13 residues. The chain's CDR3 is CASSLGAEYGYTF. CDR3 bases: TGTGCCAGCAGTTTAGGGGCGGAATATGGCTACACCTTC.

This clone showed up just once. The chain joins TRBV5-1 to TRBJ2-3; TRBD2 aligns across 9 bases. Germline V lookup: CDR1 SGHRS, CDR2 YFSETQ. J was trimmed by 2 bases and V by 0 bases; bases with no gene match: 7. CDR3 length equals 17 residues. As DNA, the CDR3 is TGCGCCAGCAGCTTGGTGTCTAGCGGGATCAACACAGATACGCAGTATTTT. Residues: CASSLVSSGINTDTQYF.

The V gene is TRBV18, the J gene TRBJ1-3; a weak D match, TRBD1 (6 bases). Trimming took off 0 bases at V and 2 bases at J, with 20 bases between the two ends. Germline-derived CDR1 and CDR2 are KGHSH and LQKENI. The CDR3 has 19 amino acids. The CDR3 protein is CASSPPGQLRGNAGNTIYF. The CDR3 region has the DNA TGTGCCAGCTCACCACCTGGACAGTTGAGGGGTAATGCTGGAAACACCATATATTTT.